This T cell receptor beta chain was profiled in a study of preoperative IRX-2 immunotherapy in early breast cancer (dated by TCRdb to between 2017 and 2020). Trimming leaves V shorter by 3 bases and J shorter by 10 bases, with the junction holding 11 bases beyond the gene matches. Reading the germline V gene gives CDR1 SGHNT and CDR2 YENEEA. There are 16 amino acids in the CDR3, from cysteine to phenylalanine inclusive. The retained sequence is limited to the CDR3, 48 bases, with the frame set at the first base. As regards this clone: Its antigen is not yet known. Base qualities are missing; no much larger clone stands one base away.

Library method: the immunoSEQ multiplex PCR assay. The table comes from immuneACCESS by way of TCRdb, which keeps in-frame sequences with V and J called. Part of the clones is missing from these tables; in studies checked, under half for an unresolved V gene and the rest for unknown reasons. Within this sample are approximately 25,000 clones, with about three quarters of them counted one time only. The top ten constitute around 6.5% of the sample. The sample's treatment or condition label, decoded: preoperative locoregional IRX-2 cytokine immunotherapy. The samples were obtained from a phase Ib study that tested preoperative, locoregional IRX-2 cytokine immunotherapy designed to prime immune responses. Patients with early-stage breast cancer who were given IRX-2 before surgery served as donors.

The sequence came from a human donor with breast cancer. This receptor chain uses TRBV11-3 and TRBJ2-1, and TRBD1 aligns with 11 junction nucleotides. This sample comprised lymph node tissue, obtained after IRX-2 immunotherapy. The DNA reads TGTGCCAGCAGCTTGGTGGGACAGGGGGGCGTTGGGGAGCAGTTCTTC. This translates into CASSLVGQGGVGEQFF.